The clone carrying this T cell receptor beta chain showed up just a few times. What it recognizes is unknown. This specimen comes from a study of T-cell reconstitution after alpha-beta-depleted transplantation in children. A library of TCRbeta sequences, prepared with unique molecular identifiers, was generated. TCRdb redid the calling of the PCR reads with MiXCR, one entry per CDR3 protein. There are about 640,000 distinct CDR3 sequences in the sample; 10% to 15% occur only once, and 2.2% lies in the top ten. Overall study results and limits: Expanded graft clones, several hundred of them, were reportedly the source of alpha-beta T cells about two months after transplant.

Material: PBMCs, mostly from graft donor cells, obtained 360 days after TCRalphabeta/CD19-depleted stem cell transplant. The clonotype was recovered from a male patient under 18 who had a stem cell transplant for acute myeloid leukemia, so the T cells may come from the graft donor.

CDR3 in DNA: TGTGCCAGCAGCCCATTAACCGGGACAGGGGGCGACGGGAGGCTCGGGAATGAGCAGTTCTTC. It translates to CASSPLTGTGGDGRLGNEQFF. The V gene is TRBV4-2, the J gene TRBJ2-1, with 12 bases lining up with TRBD1. The CDR3 extends over 21 amino acids. Germline V gene sequence: CDR1 LGHNA, CDR2 YNFKEQ. V shed 4 bases, J shed 7 bases, and the junction held 23 bases outside the gene matches.